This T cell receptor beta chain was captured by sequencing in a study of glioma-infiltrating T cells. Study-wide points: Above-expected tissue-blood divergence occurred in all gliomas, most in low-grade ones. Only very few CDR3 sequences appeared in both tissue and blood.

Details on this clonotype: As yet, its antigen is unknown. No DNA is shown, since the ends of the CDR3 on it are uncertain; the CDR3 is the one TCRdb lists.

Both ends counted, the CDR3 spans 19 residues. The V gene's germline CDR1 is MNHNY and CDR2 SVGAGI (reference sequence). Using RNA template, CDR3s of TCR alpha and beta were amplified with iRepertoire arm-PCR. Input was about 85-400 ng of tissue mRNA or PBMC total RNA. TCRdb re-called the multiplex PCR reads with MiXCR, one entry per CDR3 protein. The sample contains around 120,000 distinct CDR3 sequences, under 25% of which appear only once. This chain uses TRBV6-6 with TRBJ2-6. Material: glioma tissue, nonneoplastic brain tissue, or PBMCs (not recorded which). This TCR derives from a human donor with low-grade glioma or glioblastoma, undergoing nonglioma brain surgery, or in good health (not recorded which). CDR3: CASSDFRGKRYSGANVLTF.